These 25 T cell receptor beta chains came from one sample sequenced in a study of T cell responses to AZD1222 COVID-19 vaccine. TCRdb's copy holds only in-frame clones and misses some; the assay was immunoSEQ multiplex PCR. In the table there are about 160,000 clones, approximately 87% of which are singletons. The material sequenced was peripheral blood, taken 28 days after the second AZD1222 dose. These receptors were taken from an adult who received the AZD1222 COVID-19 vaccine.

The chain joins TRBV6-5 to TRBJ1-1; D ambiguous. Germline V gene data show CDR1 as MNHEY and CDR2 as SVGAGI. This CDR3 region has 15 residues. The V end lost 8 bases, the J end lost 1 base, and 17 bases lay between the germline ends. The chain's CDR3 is CASSFSGAGNTEAFF. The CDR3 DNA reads TGTGCCAGCTCCTTCTCAGGTGCCGGGAACACTGAAGCTTTCTTT.

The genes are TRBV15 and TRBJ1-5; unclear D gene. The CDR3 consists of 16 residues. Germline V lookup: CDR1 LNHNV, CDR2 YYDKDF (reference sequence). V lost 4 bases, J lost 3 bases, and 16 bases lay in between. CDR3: CATSIGPSEVNQPQHF. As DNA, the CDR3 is TGTGCCACCAGCATAGGCCCTTCAGAGGTCAATCAGCCCCAGCATTTT.

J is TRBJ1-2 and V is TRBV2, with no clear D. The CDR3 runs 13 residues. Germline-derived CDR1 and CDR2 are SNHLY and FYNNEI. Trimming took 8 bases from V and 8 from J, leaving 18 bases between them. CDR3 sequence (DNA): TGTGCCAGCGAGGGCGAGAAGGGTTTAGGCTACACCTTC. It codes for CASEGEKGLGYTF. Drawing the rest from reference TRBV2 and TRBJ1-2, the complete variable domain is EPEVTQTPSHQVTQMGQEVILRCVPISNHLYFYWYRQILGQKVEFLVSFYNNEISEKSEIFDDQFSVERPDGSNFTLKIRSTKLEDSAMYFCASEGEKGLGYTFGSGTRLTVV.

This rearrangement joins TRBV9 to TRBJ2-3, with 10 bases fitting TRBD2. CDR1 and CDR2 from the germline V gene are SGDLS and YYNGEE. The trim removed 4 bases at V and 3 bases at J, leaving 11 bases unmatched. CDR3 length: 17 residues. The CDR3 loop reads CASSHTQASGRTDTQYF. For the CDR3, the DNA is TGTGCCAGCAGCCACACCCAGGCTAGCGGGAGAACAGATACGCAGTATTTT.

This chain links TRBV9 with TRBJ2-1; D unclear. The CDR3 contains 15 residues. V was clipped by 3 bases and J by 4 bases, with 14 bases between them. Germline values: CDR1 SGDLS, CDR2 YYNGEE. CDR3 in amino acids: CASSEDTLPYNEQFF. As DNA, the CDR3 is TGTGCCAGCAGCGAAGACACTCTACCTTACAATGAGCAGTTCTTC.

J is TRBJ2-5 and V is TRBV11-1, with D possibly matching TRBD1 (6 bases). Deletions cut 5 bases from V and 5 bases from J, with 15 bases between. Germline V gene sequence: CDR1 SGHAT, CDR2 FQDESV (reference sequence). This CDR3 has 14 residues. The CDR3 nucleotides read TGTGCCAGCAGCATAGGGGGTAGCCGGGAGACCCAGTACTTC. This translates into CASSIGGSRETQYF.

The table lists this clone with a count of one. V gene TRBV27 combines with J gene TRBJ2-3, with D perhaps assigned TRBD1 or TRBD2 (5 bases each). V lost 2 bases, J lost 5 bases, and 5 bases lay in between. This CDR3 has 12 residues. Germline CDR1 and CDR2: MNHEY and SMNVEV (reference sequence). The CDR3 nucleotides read TGTGCCAGCAGTTTAGGGGGAGATACGCAGTATTTT. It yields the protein CASSLGGDTQYF.

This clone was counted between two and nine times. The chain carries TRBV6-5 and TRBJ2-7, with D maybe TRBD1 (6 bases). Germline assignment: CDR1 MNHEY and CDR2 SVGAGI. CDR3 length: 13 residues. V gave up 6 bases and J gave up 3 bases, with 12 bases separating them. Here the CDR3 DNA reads TGTGCCAGCAGCGCGGACAGATACTACGAGCAGTACTTC. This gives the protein CASSADRYYEQYF.

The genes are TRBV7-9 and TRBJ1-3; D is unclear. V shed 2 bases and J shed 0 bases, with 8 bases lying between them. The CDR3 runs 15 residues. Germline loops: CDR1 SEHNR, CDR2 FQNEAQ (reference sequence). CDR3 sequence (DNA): TGTGCCAGCAGCTTATATTTCCCCTCTGGAAACACCATATATTTT. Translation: CASSLYFPSGNTIYF.

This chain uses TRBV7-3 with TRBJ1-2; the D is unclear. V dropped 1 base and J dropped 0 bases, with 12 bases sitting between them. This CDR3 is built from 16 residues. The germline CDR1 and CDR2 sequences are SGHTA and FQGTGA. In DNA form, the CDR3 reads TGTGCCAGCAGCTTAAGCCCCCTAAGAGCTAACTATGGCTACACCTTC. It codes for CASSLSPLRANYGYTF.

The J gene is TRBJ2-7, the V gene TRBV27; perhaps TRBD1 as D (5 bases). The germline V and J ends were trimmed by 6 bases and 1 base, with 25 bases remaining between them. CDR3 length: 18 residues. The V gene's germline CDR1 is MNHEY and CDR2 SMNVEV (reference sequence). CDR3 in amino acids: CASSLSPTNPPGSYEQYF. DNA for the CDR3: TGTGCCAGCAGCCTCTCCCCGACAAACCCCCCAGGGTCCTACGAGCAGTACTTC.

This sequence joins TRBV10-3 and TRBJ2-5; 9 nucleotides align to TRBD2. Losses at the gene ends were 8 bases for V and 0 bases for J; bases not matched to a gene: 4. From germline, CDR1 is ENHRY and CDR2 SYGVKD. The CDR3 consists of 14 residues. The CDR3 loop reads CAIGASGDQETQYF. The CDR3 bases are TGTGCCATCGGGGCTAGCGGGGACCAAGAGACCCAGTACTTC.

For the CDR3, the DNA is TGTGCCAGTACCACAAGCGGGCAACTAGCCAAAAACATTCAGTACTTC. It codes for CASTTSGQLAKNIQYF. The V gene is TRBV19, the J gene TRBJ2-4, with D possibly matching TRBD2 (6 bases). V lost 7 bases, J lost 0 bases, and 16 bases lay in between. Germline loops: CDR1 LNHDA, CDR2 SQIVND (reference sequence). The CDR3 runs to 16 residues.

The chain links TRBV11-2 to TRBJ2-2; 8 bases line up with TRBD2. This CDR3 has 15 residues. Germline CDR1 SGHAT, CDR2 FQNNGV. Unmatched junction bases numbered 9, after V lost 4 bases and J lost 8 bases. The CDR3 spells CASSSGTRSSGELFF. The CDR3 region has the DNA TGTGCCAGCAGCTCCGGGACTAGGTCATCAGGGGAGCTGTTTTTT. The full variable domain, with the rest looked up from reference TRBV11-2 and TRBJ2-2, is EAGVAQSPRYKIIEKRQSVAFWCNPISGHATLYWYQQILGQGPKLLIQFQNNGVVDDSQLPKDRFSAERLKGVDSTLKIQPAKLEDSAVYLCASSSGTRSSGELFFGEGSRLTVL.

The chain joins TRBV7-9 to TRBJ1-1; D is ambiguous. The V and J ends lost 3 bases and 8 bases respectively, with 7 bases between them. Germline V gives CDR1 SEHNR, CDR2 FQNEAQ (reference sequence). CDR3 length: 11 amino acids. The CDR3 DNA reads TGTGCCAGCAGCTTTCTTCTAGAAGCTTTCTTT. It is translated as CASSFLLEAFF.

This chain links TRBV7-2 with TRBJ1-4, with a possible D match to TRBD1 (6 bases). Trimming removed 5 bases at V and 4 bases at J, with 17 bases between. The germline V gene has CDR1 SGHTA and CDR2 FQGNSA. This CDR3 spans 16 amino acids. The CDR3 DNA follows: TGTGCCAGCAGCCGCATGATGGGGGCCGGTAATGAAAAACTGTTTTTT. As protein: CASSRMMGAGNEKLFF.

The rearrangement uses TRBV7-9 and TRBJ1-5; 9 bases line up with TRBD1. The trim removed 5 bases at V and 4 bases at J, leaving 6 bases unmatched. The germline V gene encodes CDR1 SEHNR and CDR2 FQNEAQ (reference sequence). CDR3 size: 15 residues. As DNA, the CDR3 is TGTGCCAGCAGCCCTCAACAGGGGGCAAATCAGCCCCAGCATTTT. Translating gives CASSPQQGANQPQHF.

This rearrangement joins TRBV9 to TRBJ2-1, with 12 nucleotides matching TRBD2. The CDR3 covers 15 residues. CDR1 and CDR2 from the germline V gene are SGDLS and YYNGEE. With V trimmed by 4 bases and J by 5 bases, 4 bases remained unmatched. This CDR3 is CASSPRLAGDNEQFF. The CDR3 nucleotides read TGTGCCAGCAGCCCCAGACTAGCGGGGGACAATGAGCAGTTCTTC.

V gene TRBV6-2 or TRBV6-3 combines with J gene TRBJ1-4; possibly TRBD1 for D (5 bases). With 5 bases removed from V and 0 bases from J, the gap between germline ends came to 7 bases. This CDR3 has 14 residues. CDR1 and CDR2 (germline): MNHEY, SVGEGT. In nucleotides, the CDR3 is TGTGCCAGCAGTGTGACAGCAACTAATGAAAAACTGTTTTTT. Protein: CASSVTATNEKLFF.

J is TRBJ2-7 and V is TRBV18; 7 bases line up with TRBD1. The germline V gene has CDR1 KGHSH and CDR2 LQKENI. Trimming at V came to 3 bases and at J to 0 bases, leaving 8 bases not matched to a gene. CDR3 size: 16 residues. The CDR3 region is CASSPNLQGISYEQYF. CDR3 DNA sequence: TGTGCCAGCTCACCCAATCTACAGGGGATCTCCTACGAGCAGTACTTC.

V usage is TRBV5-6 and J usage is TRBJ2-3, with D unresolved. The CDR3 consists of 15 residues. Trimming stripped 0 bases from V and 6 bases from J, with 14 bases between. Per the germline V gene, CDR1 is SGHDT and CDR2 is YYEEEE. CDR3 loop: CASSLASHLGDTQYF. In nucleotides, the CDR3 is TGTGCCAGCAGCTTGGCCTCTCACCTGGGGGATACGCAGTATTTT.

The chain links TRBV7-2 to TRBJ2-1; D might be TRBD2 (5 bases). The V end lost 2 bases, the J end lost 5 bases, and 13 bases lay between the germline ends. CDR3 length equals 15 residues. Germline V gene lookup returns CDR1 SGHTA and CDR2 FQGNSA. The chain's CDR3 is CASSLRTLTHNEQFF. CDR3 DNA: TGTGCCAGCAGCTTAAGGACTCTAACCCACAATGAGCAGTTCTTC.

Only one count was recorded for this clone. Written as DNA, the CDR3 is TGTGCCAGCAGCCCTCAAGGCCAGCCCCAGCATTTT. Its translation is CASSPQGQPQHF. The genes are TRBV7-9 and TRBJ1-5; D gene uncertain. Trimming cost V 5 bases and J 7 bases, with 9 bases left between them. The CDR3 runs to 12 residues. Germline-derived CDR1 and CDR2 are SEHNR and FQNEAQ (reference sequence).

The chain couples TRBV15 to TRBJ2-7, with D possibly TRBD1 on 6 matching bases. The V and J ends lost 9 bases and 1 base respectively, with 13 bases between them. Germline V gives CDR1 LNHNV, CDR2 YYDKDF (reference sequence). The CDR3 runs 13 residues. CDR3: CATRDTSSYEQYF. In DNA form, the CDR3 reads TGTGCCACTAGGGACACCAGTTCCTACGAGCAGTACTTC.

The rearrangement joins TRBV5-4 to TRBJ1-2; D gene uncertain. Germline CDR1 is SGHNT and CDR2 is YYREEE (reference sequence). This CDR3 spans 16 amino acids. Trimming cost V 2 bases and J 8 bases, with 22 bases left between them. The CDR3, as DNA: TGTGCCAGCAGCTTCTGGTCGCGCGGGAGAGTGGCAGGCTACACCTTC. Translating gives CASSFWSRGRVAGYTF.